This T cell receptor (beta chain) was identified in a study of identifying expanded T cells in peripheral blood. Study outcomes and limitations: Technical replicates showed about 1.1 changed clones; roughly two weeks about 16; four weeks 19. Across healthy donors, higher total template counts meant significantly greater roughly 2-week count variance.

The CDR3 has 17 amino acids. The V and J ends lost 3 bases and 5 bases respectively, with 17 bases between them. The germline V gene has CDR1 ENHRY and CDR2 SYGVKD. No infections or other immune events were documented during collection. This table comes from immunoSEQ multiplex PCR, and its TCRdb copy is limited to in-frame clones, with some not included. The sample records 70,000 to 100,000 clones, more than 75% being singletons. For this clone: Its antigen is currently unknown.

The source of this sequence is a person aged 18 to 75 in good health. What was sequenced was blood. The chain carries TRBV10-3 and TRBJ1-6, with D possibly TRBD1 on 6 matching bases. CDR3 DNA: TGTGCCATCAGTGACGTTGGGGGGCTCGGAGATAATTCACCCCTCCACTTT. This codes for CAISDVGGLGDNSPLHF.